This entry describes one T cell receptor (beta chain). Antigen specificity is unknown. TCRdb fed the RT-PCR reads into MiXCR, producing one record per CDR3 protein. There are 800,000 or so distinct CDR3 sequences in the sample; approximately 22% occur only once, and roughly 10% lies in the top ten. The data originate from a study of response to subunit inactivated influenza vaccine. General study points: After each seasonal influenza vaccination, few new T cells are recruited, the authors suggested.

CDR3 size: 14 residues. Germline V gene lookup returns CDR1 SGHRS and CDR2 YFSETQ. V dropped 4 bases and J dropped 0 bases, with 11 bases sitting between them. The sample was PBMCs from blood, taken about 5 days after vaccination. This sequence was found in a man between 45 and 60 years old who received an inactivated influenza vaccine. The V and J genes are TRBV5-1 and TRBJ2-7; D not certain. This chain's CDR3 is CASSQEAGSYEQYF. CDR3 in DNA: TGCGCCAGCAGCCAAGAGGCAGGCTCCTACGAGCAGTACTTC.